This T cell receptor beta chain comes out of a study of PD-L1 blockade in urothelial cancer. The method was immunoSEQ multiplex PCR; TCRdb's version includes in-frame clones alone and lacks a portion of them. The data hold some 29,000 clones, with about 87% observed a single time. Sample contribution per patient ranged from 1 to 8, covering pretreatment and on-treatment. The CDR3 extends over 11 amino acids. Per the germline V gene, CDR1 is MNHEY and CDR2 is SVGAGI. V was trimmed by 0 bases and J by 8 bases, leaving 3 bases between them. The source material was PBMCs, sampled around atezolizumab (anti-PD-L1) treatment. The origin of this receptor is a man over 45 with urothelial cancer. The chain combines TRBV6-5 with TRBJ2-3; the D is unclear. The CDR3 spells CASSYSSTQYF. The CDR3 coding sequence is TGTGCCAGCAGTTACTCGAGTACGCAGTATTTT.